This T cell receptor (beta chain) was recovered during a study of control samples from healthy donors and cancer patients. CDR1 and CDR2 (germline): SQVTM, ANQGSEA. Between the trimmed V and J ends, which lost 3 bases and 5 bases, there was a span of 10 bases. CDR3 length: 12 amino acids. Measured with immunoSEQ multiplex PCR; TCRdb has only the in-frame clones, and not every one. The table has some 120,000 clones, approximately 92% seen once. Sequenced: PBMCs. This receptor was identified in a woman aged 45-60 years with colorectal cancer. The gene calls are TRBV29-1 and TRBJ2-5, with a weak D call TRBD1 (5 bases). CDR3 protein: CSVDDRSETQYF. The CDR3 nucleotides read TGCAGCGTTGACGACAGAAGCGAGACCCAGTACTTC.